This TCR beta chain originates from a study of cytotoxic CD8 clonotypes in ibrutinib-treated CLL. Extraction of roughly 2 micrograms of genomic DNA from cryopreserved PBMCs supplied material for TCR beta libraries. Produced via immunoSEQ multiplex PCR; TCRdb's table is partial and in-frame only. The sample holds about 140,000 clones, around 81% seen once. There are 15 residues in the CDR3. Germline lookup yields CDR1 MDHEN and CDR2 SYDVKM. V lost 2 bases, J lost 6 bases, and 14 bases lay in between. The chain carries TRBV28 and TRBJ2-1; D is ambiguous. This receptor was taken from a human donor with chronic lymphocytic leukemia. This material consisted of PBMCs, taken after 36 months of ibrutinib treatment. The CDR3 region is CASSLLLGGINEQFF. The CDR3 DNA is TGTGCCAGCAGTTTACTTCTCGGCGGAATCAATGAGCAGTTCTTC.